A single sample gave rise to the 21 T cell receptor beta chains below, sequenced in a study of control samples from healthy donors and cancer patients. Clones were sequenced by immunoSEQ multiplex PCR, and TCRdb holds only the in-frame ones, with some missing. The sample shows over 200,000 clones, roughly 80% of them seen only once. The specimen was PBMCs. These receptors were collected from an older woman with lung cancer.

The rearrangement links TRBV5-1 to TRBJ2-3; D uncertain. The germline V and J ends were trimmed by 5 bases and 4 bases, with 8 bases remaining between them. Germline V gene sequence: CDR1 SGHRS, CDR2 YFSETQ. CDR3 length equals 12 residues. For the CDR3, the DNA is TGCGCCAGCAGAGGAGAAGCAGATACGCAGTATTTT. Translated: CASRGEADTQYF.

The V gene is TRBV11-2, the J gene TRBJ1-2; TRBD1 aligns across 7 bases. Germline V gene lookup returns CDR1 SGHAT and CDR2 FQNNGV. The CDR3 has 16 amino acids. Losses at the gene ends were 0 bases for V and 7 bases for J; bases not matched to a gene: 11. CDR3 loop: CASSLDRTGALSGYTF. CDR3 in DNA: TGTGCCAGCAGCTTAGATCGTACAGGGGCCTTGAGTGGCTACACCTTC. The full variable domain, in which reference TRBV11-2 and TRBJ1-2 provide the parts outside the CDR3, is EAGVAQSPRYKIIEKRQSVAFWCNPISGHATLYWYQQILGQGPKLLIQFQNNGVVDDSQLPKDRFSAERLKGVDSTLKIQPAKLEDSAVYLCASSLDRTGALSGYTFGSGTRLTVV.

The DNA for the CDR3 is TGTGCCAGCAGTTTATCGGCAGCAAGGATGAACACTGAAGCTTTCTTT. It translates to CASSLSAARMNTEAFF. The rearrangement links TRBV27 to TRBJ1-1; D remains ambiguous. Germline values: CDR1 MNHEY, CDR2 SMNVEV (reference sequence). CDR3 length: 16 amino acids. V lost 0 bases to trimming and J lost 0 bases, with 11 bases between them.

A note on this clone: Other DNA sequences from this sample encode an identical CDR3 as well. The chain carries TRBV12-3 or TRBV12-4 and TRBJ1-5, with D unclear. Trimming pared 3 bases from V and 2 bases from J, leaving 2 bases between. This CDR3 comprises 12 residues. CDR3 DNA: TGTGCCAGCAGTTTTGGCAATCAGCCCCAGCATTTT. Translation: CASSFGNQPQHF.

The V and J genes are TRBV27 and TRBJ2-7; weak D call: TRBD2 (5 bases). V lost 3 bases and J 6 bases, leaving 9 bases between the germline ends. CDR3 length: 12 residues. Germline V gives CDR1 MNHEY, CDR2 SMNVEV (reference sequence). CDR3 sequence (DNA): TGTGCCAGCAGTTTGAGGAGGCCCGAGCAGTACTTC. Its translation is CASSLRRPEQYF.

The rearrangement uses TRBV6-5 and TRBJ2-7; unclear D gene. V lost 6 bases to trimming and J lost 0 bases, with 9 bases between them. CDR1 is MNHEY, CDR2 SVGAGI, per germline. This CDR3 comprises 13 residues. Here the CDR3 DNA reads TGTGCCAGCAGAGAGACCGTCTCCTACGAGCAGTACTTC. Translation gives CASRETVSYEQYF.

The chain couples TRBV7-9 to TRBJ1-2, with TRBD1 matching 11 bases. Germline V lookup: CDR1 SEHNR, CDR2 FQNEAQ (reference sequence). This CDR3 contains 15 residues. J lost 5 bases, V lost 4 bases, and 6 bases had no gene match. The CDR3 region has the DNA TGTGCCAGCAGCTCCTTCGGACAGGGGGCTTATGGCTACACCTTC. Amino acid sequence: CASSSFGQGAYGYTF. Combining the CDR3 with reference TRBV7-9 and TRBJ1-2 gives the whole variable domain DTGVSQNPRHKITKRGQNVTFRCDPISEHNRLYWYRQTLGQGPEFLTYFQNEAQLEKSRLLSDRFSAERPKGSFSTLEIQRTEQGDSAMYLCASSSFGQGAYGYTFGSGTRLTVV.

The gene calls are TRBV25-1 and TRBJ2-3; the D is unclear. This CDR3 region has 12 residues. Germline CDR1 MGHDK, CDR2 SYGVNS. V was shortened by 3 bases and J by 3 bases, with 4 bases between the two germline ends. CDR3 DNA sequence: TGTGCCAGCAGTGACAGAACAGATACGCAGTATTTT. It translates to CASSDRTDTQYF. The whole variable domain, filled in from reference TRBV25-1 and TRBJ2-3, reads EADIYQTPRYLVIGTGKKITLECSQTMGHDKMYWYQQDPGMELHLIHYSYGVNSTEKGDLSSESTVSRIRTEHFPLTLESARPSHTSQYLCASSDRTDTQYFGPGTRLTVL.

The gene calls are TRBV7-3 and TRBJ2-3; 8 bases map to TRBD2. V dropped 5 bases and J dropped 7; count of bases not matched to a gene: 8. The germline CDR1 and CDR2 sequences are SGHTA and FQGTGA. The CDR3 has 14 amino acids. The CDR3 DNA is TGTGCCAGCAGCCCCGGGGGGGGAGCGAATACGCAGTATTTT. It encodes CASSPGGGANTQYF.

V is TRBV7-9 and J is TRBJ1-6; a possible D gene is TRBD1 (6 bases). CDR1 is SEHNR, CDR2 FQNEAQ, per germline (reference sequence). The CDR3 is 14 residues long. Trimming left V 5 bases short and J 7 bases short, with 12 bases between. CDR3 protein: CASSRDTVNSPLHF. CDR3 coding DNA: TGTGCCAGCAGCCGGGACACAGTCAATTCACCCCTCCACTTT.

This chain connects TRBV28 to TRBJ2-5, with D unclear. CDR1 MDHEN and CDR2 SYDVKM come from the germline V gene. Trimming stripped 8 bases from V and 1 base from J, with 14 bases between. The CDR3 consists of 14 residues. CDR3 sequence (DNA): TGTGCCAGCTCCCTACGAGGTTTCCAAGAGACCCAGTACTTC. It specifies CASSLRGFQETQYF.

This chain uses TRBV24-1 with TRBJ1-4; the D gene is possibly TRBD1 (5 bases). Germline assignment: CDR1 KGHDR and CDR2 SFDVKD. There are 12 residues in the CDR3. Trimming left V 1 base short and J 13 bases short, with 9 bases between. The CDR3 reads CATSDFEGLLFF. CDR3 DNA sequence: TGTGCCACCAGTGATTTTGAGGGACTACTGTTTTTT.

The chain combines TRBV4-1 with TRBJ1-1; TRBD1 is a possible D gene (6 bases). Trimming removed 0 bases at V and 2 bases at J, with 16 bases between. This CDR3 is built from 17 residues. Germline CDR1 reads MGHRA; CDR2 reads YSYEKL. DNA for the CDR3: TGCGCCAGCAGCCAAGAACCCAATGGACAGCCAAACACTGAAGCTTTCTTT. Translated: CASSQEPNGQPNTEAFF.

This chain joins TRBV19 and TRBJ2-7; weak D call: TRBD2 (6 bases). V was shortened by 2 bases and J by 3 bases, with 14 bases between the two germline ends. The CDR3 runs to 15 residues. CDR1 is LNHDA and CDR2 is SQIVND in the germline V gene (reference sequence). The CDR3 DNA reads as TGTGCCAGTAGTATATCCCCCCGGGGGAGCTACGAGCAGTACTTC. Its translation: CASSISPRGSYEQYF.

The chain carries TRBV7-9 and TRBJ1-4; D unclear. This CDR3 comprises 15 residues. Germline lookup yields CDR1 SEHNR and CDR2 FQNEAQ (reference sequence). The germline V and J ends were trimmed by 5 bases and 7 bases, with 17 bases remaining between them. The DNA for the CDR3 is TGTGCCAGCAGCCTGGGGAGTTTGGTAGTTGAAAAACTGTTTTTT. It codes for CASSLGSLVVEKLFF. Full variable domain (missing parts from reference TRBV7-9 and TRBJ1-4): DTGVSQNPRHKITKRGQNVTFRCDPISEHNRLYWYRQTLGQGPEFLTYFQNEAQLEKSRLLSDRFSAERPKGSFSTLEIQRTEQGDSAMYLCASSLGSLVVEKLFFGSGTQLSVL.

The chain combines TRBV3-1 (or the pseudogene TRBV3-2) with TRBJ2-2; D not certain. The V and J ends lost 1 base and 4 bases respectively, with 7 bases between them. This CDR3 has 14 amino acids. The germline gives CDR1 LGHDT, CDR2 YNNKEL (reference sequence). CDR3 sequence (DNA): TGTGCCAGCAGCCAAGGGGCCTCCACCGGGGAGCTGTTTTTT. It translates to CASSQGASTGELFF.

This clone came up a few times. The chain carries TRBV5-4 and TRBJ2-1, with TRBD2 matching 12 bases. V was clipped by 4 bases and J by 8 bases; unmatched bases: 10. This CDR3 region has 16 residues. The germline gives CDR1 SGHNT, CDR2 YYREEE (reference sequence). CDR3 nucleotide sequence: TGTGCCAGCAGCCCTGGGACTAGCGGGTTTAGGGATGAGCAGTTCTTC. Its protein is CASSPGTSGFRDEQFF.

V is TRBV29-1 and J is TRBJ1-2, with 7 positions matching TRBD1. V trimming: 7 bases; J trimming: 8 bases; junction bases outside the gene matches: 4. The CDR3 spans 10 residues. The germline V gene encodes CDR1 SQVTM and CDR2 ANQGSEA. CDR3 amino acids: CSAYRGGYTF. The CDR3 DNA reads TGCAGCGCCTACAGGGGCGGCTACACCTTC. The full variable domain, its missing parts supplied by reference TRBV29-1 and TRBJ1-2, is SAVISQKPSRDICQRGTSLTIQCQVDSQVTMMFWYRQQPGQSLTLIATANQGSEATYESGFVIDKFPISRPNLTFSTLTVSNMSPEDSSIYLCSAYRGGYTFGSGTRLTVV.

This chain connects TRBV7-9 to TRBJ1-5; D unclear. The CDR3 has 12 residues. Germline assignment: CDR1 SEHNR and CDR2 FQNEAQ (reference sequence). V lost 0 bases to trimming and J lost 7 bases, with 4 bases between them. The CDR3 protein is CASSLALQPQHF. The CDR3 region has the DNA TGTGCCAGCAGCTTAGCTCTGCAGCCCCAGCATTTT. Full variable domain (rest looked up from reference TRBV7-9 and TRBJ1-5): DTGVSQNPRHKITKRGQNVTFRCDPISEHNRLYWYRQTLGQGPEFLTYFQNEAQLEKSRLLSDRFSAERPKGSFSTLEIQRTEQGDSAMYLCASSLALQPQHFGDGTRLSIL.

The chain has TRBV7-2 and TRBJ2-7; D is uncertain. From germline, CDR1 is SGHTA and CDR2 FQGNSA. This CDR3 spans 14 amino acids. The V end lost 1 base, the J end lost 0 bases, and 7 bases lay between the germline ends. The CDR3 loop reads CASSLGTGSYEQYF. As DNA, the CDR3 is TGTGCCAGCAGCTTAGGGACGGGCTCCTACGAGCAGTACTTC.

This sequence joins TRBV12-5 and TRBJ2-6; D is unclear. V was cut by 7 bases and J by 0 bases, with 4 bases left in between. This CDR3 comprises 13 residues. Germline assignment: CDR1 LGHNT and CDR2 FRNRAP. CDR3 coding DNA: TGTGCTAGTGTCCCCTCTGGGGCCAACGTCCTGACTTTC. Translating gives CASVPSGANVLTF.